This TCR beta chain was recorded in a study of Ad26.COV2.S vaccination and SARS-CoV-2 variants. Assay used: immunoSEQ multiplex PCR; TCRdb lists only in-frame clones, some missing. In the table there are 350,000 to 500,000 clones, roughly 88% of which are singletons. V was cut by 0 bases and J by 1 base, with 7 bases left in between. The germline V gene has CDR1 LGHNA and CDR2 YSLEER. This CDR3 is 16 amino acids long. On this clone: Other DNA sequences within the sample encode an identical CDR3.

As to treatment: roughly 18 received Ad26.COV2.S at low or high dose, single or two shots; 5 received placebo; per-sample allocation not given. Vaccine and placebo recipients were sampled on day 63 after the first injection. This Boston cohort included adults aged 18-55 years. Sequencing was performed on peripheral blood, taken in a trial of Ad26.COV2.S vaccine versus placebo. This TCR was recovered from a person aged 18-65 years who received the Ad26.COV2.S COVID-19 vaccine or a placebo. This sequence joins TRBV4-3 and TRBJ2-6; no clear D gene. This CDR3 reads CASSQDLGSGANVLTF. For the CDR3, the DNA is TGCGCCAGCAGCCAAGACCTGGGGTCTGGGGCCAACGTCCTGACTTTC.